The clone carrying this T cell receptor beta chain appeared a few times. Its matching antigen is unknown. Tagging with unique molecular identifiers was a feature of the TCR beta cDNA libraries. cDNA molecules numbering about 480,000 came from around 0.96 to 9.9 million T cells. TCRdb reprocessed the PCR reads via MiXCR and lists one record per CDR3 protein. The table records roughly 670,000 distinct CDR3 sequences, roughly three fifths of them present only once. This entry comes from a study of post-analysis software for immune sequencing data. About the research overall: Relapsing-remitting, secondary progressive and progressive-relapsing courses of multiple sclerosis were included. General study results and limits: Analysis by F measure revealed that same-batch samples clustered strongly together. The study found significantly lower normalized Chao1 diversity in multiple sclerosis patients than in controls. The five TRBV segments detected at higher frequency in patients than in controls included TRBV5-6, TRBV5-1 and TRBV20-1.

J was trimmed by 6 bases and V by 1 base; bases with no gene match: 8. The length of the CDR3 is 17 residues. Germline V gives CDR1 SGHTA, CDR2 FQGTGA. Sequencing was done on a sample of blood. The clonotype originates from a girl aged 2 to 10 with multiple sclerosis. This chain joins TRBV7-3 and TRBJ2-1; 11 bases agree with TRBD2. DNA for the CDR3: TGTGCCAGCAGCTTAAGAGGTAGCGGGAGGGCCAGCAATGAGCAGTTCTTC. Amino acid sequence: CASSLRGSGRASNEQFF. The whole variable domain, remainder taken from reference TRBV7-3 and TRBJ2-1, is GAGVSQTPSNKVTEKGKYVELRCDPISGHTALYWYRQSLGQGPEFLIYFQGTGAADDSGLPNDRFFAVRPEGSVSTLKIQRTERGDSAVYLCASSLRGSGRASNEQFFGPGTRLTVL.